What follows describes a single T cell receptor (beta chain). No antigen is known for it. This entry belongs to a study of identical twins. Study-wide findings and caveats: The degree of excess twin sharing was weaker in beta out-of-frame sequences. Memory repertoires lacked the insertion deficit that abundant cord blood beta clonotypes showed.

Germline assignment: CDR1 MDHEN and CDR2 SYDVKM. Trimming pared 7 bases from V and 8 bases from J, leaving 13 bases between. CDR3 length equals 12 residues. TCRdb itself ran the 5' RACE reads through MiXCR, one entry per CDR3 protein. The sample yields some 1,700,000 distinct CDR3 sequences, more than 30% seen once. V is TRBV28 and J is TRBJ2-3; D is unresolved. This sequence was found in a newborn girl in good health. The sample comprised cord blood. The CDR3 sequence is CASTFQRGTQYF. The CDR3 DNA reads TGTGCCAGCACCTTTCAGCGCGGTACGCAGTATTTT.